The 11 T cell receptor beta chains presented below share a single source sample, sequenced in a study of T-cell memory formation after mild COVID-19. TCRdb re-analysed the 5' RACE reads in MiXCR, keeping a single row per CDR3 protein. The sample carries roughly 100,000 distinct CDR3 sequences, 12% recorded once. The specimen was PBMCs or a T cell subset sorted from them (not recorded which). The receptors were gathered from an adult woman who had mild COVID-19 (a few samples of this study predate the infection). Cell type and time point are not known.

The chain employs TRBV5-1 and TRBJ1-1; tentatively, D is TRBD1 (5 bases). With 0 bases removed from V and 3 bases from J, the gap between germline ends came to 12 bases. CDR1 and CDR2 from the germline V gene are SGHRS and YFSETQ. This CDR3 has 15 amino acids. CDR3 protein: CASSLVGGKDTEAFF. The CDR3 DNA reads TGCGCCAGCAGCTTGGTGGGGGGGAAGGACACTGAAGCTTTCTTT.

The genes are TRBV7-9 and TRBJ2-5; the D is unclear. In germline, CDR1 is SEHNR, CDR2 FQNEAQ (reference sequence). V was cut by 1 base and J by 2 bases, with 11 bases left in between. The CDR3 covers 15 residues. The CDR3 region has the DNA TGTGCCAGCAGCTTAGGAGGTGACAATCAAGAGACCCAGTACTTC. It yields the protein CASSLGGDNQETQYF.

This clonotype was seen ten or more times. The chain recombines TRBV5-1 with TRBJ2-7; the match to TRBD1 covers 12 bases. CDR3 length: 14 residues. The junction had 4 bases not matched to a gene; V was cut back by 4 bases and J by 5 bases. Per germline, CDR1 SGHRS and CDR2 YFSETQ. This CDR3 is CASSPGTGGDEQYF. The CDR3 DNA reads TGCGCCAGCAGCCCAGGGACAGGGGGCGACGAGCAGTACTTC.

The rearrangement joins TRBV5-1 to TRBJ2-7, with unresolved D. The germline V gene has CDR1 SGHRS and CDR2 YFSETQ. The CDR3 is 14 residues long. The germline V and J ends were trimmed by 5 bases and 4 bases, with 16 bases remaining between them. The CDR3 nucleotides read TGCGCCAGCAGGTTTTTAGGGCTCGGGTACGAGCAGTACTTC. It encodes CASRFLGLGYEQYF.

This clonotype has a single count. This chain connects TRBV4-1 to TRBJ1-2; 10 positions match TRBD1. The germline V gene has CDR1 MGHRA and CDR2 YSYEKL. V was clipped by 5 bases and J by 4 bases; unmatched bases: 7. The CDR3 extends over 15 amino acids. CDR3 bases: TGCGCCAGCAGCATAGGACAGGGGGGAGGCTATGGCTACACCTTC. As protein: CASSIGQGGGYGYTF.

This clonotype was seen more than once but under ten times. This rearrangement joins TRBV4-2 to TRBJ1-1; D gene uncertain. Germline loops: CDR1 LGHNA, CDR2 YNFKEQ. V lost 0 bases, J lost 4 bases, and 9 bases lay in between. The CDR3 extends over 14 amino acids. The CDR3 region is CASSQESAFTEAFF. DNA for the CDR3: TGTGCCAGCAGCCAAGAGTCAGCTTTCACTGAAGCTTTCTTT.

The sample holds a few counts of this clonotype. J is TRBJ2-3 and V is TRBV6-6; 10 positions agree with TRBD2. CDR1 is MNHNY and CDR2 is SVGAGI in the germline V gene (reference sequence). This CDR3 has 17 amino acids. Trimming at V came to 5 bases and at J to 2 bases, leaving 10 bases not matched to a gene. CDR3 residues: CASSGVTSGDNTDTQYF. The CDR3 DNA sequence: TGTGCCAGCAGTGGAGTAACTAGCGGGGATAACACAGATACGCAGTATTTT.

This clonotype was counted many times. The V gene is TRBV27, the J gene TRBJ2-7; no definite D call. Germline-derived CDR1 and CDR2 are MNHEY and SMNVEV (reference sequence). Trimming cost V 0 bases and J 2 bases, with 5 bases left between them. This CDR3 has 13 residues. CDR3 region: CASSLSGPYEQYF. In DNA form, the CDR3 reads TGTGCCAGCAGTTTATCGGGCCCCTACGAGCAGTACTTC.

The chain joins TRBV7-8 to TRBJ2-7; tentative D call: TRBD2 (6 bases). Trimming shortened V by 1 base and J by 0 bases, and 10 bases separated the two germline ends. Germline-derived CDR1 and CDR2 are SGHVS and FQNEAQ. The CDR3 is made up of 15 amino acids. CDR3: CASSLGGVFSYEQYF. The CDR3, as DNA: TGTGCCAGCAGCTTAGGCGGGGTATTCTCCTACGAGCAGTACTTC.

This clonotype was detected a few times. The rearrangement uses TRBV11-2 and TRBJ1-1, with D tentatively TRBD1 (5 bases). The V gene lost 5 bases and the J gene lost 0 bases, with 13 bases spanning the gap. The CDR3 runs 15 residues. Germline CDR1 SGHAT, CDR2 FQNNGV. The CDR3 protein is CASSQRDGMNTEAFF. In DNA form, the CDR3 reads TGTGCCAGCAGCCAAAGGGACGGCATGAACACTGAAGCTTTCTTT. The full variable domain, rest sourced from reference TRBV11-2 and TRBJ1-1, is EAGVAQSPRYKIIEKRQSVAFWCNPISGHATLYWYQQILGQGPKLLIQFQNNGVVDDSQLPKDRFSAERLKGVDSTLKIQPAKLEDSAVYLCASSQRDGMNTEAFFGQGTRLTVV.

J is TRBJ2-7 and V is TRBV5-1; D call uncertain. The V and J ends lost 0 bases and 0 bases respectively, with 7 bases between them. Per the germline V gene, CDR1 is SGHRS and CDR2 is YFSETQ. The CDR3 is 14 amino acids. The CDR3 coding sequence is TGCGCCAGCAGCTTGGAACAGAGCTCCTACGAGCAGTACTTC. It is translated as CASSLEQSSYEQYF.